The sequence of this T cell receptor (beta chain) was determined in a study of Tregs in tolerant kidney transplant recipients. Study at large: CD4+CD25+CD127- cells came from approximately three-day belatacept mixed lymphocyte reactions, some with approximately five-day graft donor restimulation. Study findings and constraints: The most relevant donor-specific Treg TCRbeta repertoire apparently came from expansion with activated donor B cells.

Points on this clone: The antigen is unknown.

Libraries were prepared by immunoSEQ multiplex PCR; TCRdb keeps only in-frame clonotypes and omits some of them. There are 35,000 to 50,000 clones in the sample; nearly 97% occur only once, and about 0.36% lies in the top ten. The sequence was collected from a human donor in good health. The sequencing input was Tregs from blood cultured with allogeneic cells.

The CDR3: CASSLRAPVGELFF. For the CDR3, the DNA is TGTGCCAGCAGCTTGCGAGCCCCGGTCGGGGAGCTGTTTTTT. The chain combines TRBV7-9 with TRBJ2-2; D is unclear. This CDR3 has 14 amino acids. V lost 3 bases to trimming and J lost 7 bases, with 12 bases between them. Germline V gives CDR1 SEHNR, CDR2 FQNEAQ (reference sequence).